The 17 T cell receptor beta chains listed next were all sequenced from one sample in a study of cytomegalovirus exposure and HLA in healthy donors. Researchers ran the PCR with 60 Vbeta and 13 Jbeta primers. The method was immunoSEQ multiplex PCR; TCRdb's version includes in-frame clones alone and lacks a portion of them. The sample table sets out around 44,000 clones. The sample was PBMCs. The receptors shown here come from a male donor in good health and CMV-seropositive.

The chain couples TRBV5-6 to TRBJ1-1, with 7 bases that match TRBD1. V lost 4 bases and J lost 0; bases outside the gene matches: 9. Germline lookup yields CDR1 SGHDT and CDR2 YYEEEE. The CDR3 is made up of 16 amino acids. The CDR3 bases are TGTGCCAGCAGCCCGACAGGGCGCTACGTGAACACTGAAGCTTTCTTT. It is translated as CASSPTGRYVNTEAFF. Filled out from reference TRBV5-6 and TRBJ1-1, the complete variable domain reads DAGVTQSPTHLIKTRGQQVTLRCSPKSGHDTVSWYQQALGQGPQFIFQYYEEEERQRGNFPDRFSGHQFPNYSSELNVNALLLGDSALYLCASSPTGRYVNTEAFFGQGTRLTVV.

V gene TRBV7-9 combines with J gene TRBJ2-6; 8 positions agree with TRBD1. Germline V gene sequence: CDR1 SEHNR, CDR2 FQNEAQ (reference sequence). CDR3 size: 17 residues. Losses at the gene ends were 5 bases for V and 1 base for J; bases not matched to a gene: 7. CDR3 in DNA: TGTGCCAGCAGCACAGGACAGGGTGGGTCTGGGGCCAACGTCCTGACTTTC. Its protein is CASSTGQGGSGANVLTF.

The V gene is TRBV2, the J gene TRBJ2-5; 8 bases line up with TRBD2. The V segment lost 5 bases and the J segment 5 bases; nucleotides outside the gene matches: 16. CDR1 is SNHLY and CDR2 is FYNNEI in the germline V gene. The CDR3 is 17 residues long. This CDR3 reads CASSRPGGDHRRETQYF. The CDR3 DNA follows: TGTGCCAGCAGTAGACCGGGGGGGGATCATCGGCGGGAGACCCAGTACTTC.

The chain has TRBV2 and TRBJ2-7, with TRBD2 as a possible D gene (6 bases). In germline, CDR1 is SNHLY, CDR2 FYNNEI. The CDR3 spans 13 residues. V shed 8 bases and J shed 1 base, with 12 bases lying between them. CDR3 protein: CASWRDRSYEQYF. CDR3 DNA: TGTGCCAGCTGGCGGGACCGGTCCTACGAGCAGTACTTC.

The J gene is TRBJ2-7, the V gene TRBV7-2; 16 bases align to TRBD2. The germline V gene encodes CDR1 SGHTA and CDR2 FQGNSA. V dropped 2 bases and J dropped 8; count of bases not matched to a gene: 6. The CDR3 loop spans 16 amino acids. The CDR3: CASSLRPGLAGGQQYF. CDR3 nucleotide sequence: TGTGCCAGCAGCTTACGACCGGGACTAGCGGGGGGGCAGCAGTACTTC. Drawing the rest from reference TRBV7-2 and TRBJ2-7, the complete variable domain is GAGVSQSPSNKVTEKGKDVELRCDPISGHTALYWYRQSLGQGLEFLIYFQGNSAPDKSGLPSDRFSAERTGGSVSTLTIQRTQQEDSAVYLCASSLRPGLAGGQQYFGPGTRLTVT.

CDR3 bases: TGTGCCAGCAGCTTAACCGGGACAGGGAGCGAGCAGTACTTC. Translation: CASSLTGTGSEQYF. V gene TRBV7-3 combines with J gene TRBJ2-7; 9 positions agree with TRBD1. J lost 6 bases, V lost 0 bases, and 3 bases had no gene match. This CDR3 has 14 residues. Germline values: CDR1 SGHTA, CDR2 FQGTGA.

V is TRBV5-6 and J is TRBJ2-7, with D possibly TRBD1 on 6 matching bases. The germline CDR1 and CDR2 sequences are SGHDT and YYEEEE. The CDR3 extends over 14 amino acids. Trimming cost V 4 bases and J 2 bases, with 13 bases left between them. The CDR3 protein is CASSVQGNTYEQYF. The CDR3 DNA reads TGTGCCAGCAGCGTACAGGGTAACACCTACGAGCAGTACTTC.

The chain couples TRBV5-4 to TRBJ1-6; D not resolved. CDR1 SGHNT and CDR2 YYREEE come from the germline V gene (reference sequence). Between the trimmed V and J ends, which lost 4 bases and 9 bases, there was a span of 8 bases. The CDR3 runs to 12 residues. The CDR3 DNA sequence: TGTGCCAGCAGCGCTGACACTTCACCCCTCCACTTT. It is translated as CASSADTSPLHF.

Worth noting for this clone: Since the CDR3 does not end with the conserved phenylalanine or tryptophan, this likely comes from a read error. The DNA of the CDR3 is TGCGCCAGCAGCTTGGCGCTAACAGGGGGCGAGGGCTACACCCTC. This translates into CASSLALTGGEGYTL. The rearrangement links TRBV5-1 to TRBJ1-2, with TRBD1 matching 9 bases. CDR1 SGHRS and CDR2 YFSETQ come from the germline V gene. Trimming removed 0 bases from V and 8 bases from J; junction bases left unmatched: 8. The CDR3 has 15 residues.

V and J are TRBV6-1 and TRBJ2-2, with 7 bases fitting TRBD2. From germline, CDR1 is MNHNS and CDR2 SASEGT. The CDR3 has 14 amino acids. Trimming took 6 bases from V and 7 from J; bases not matched to a gene: 8. The CDR3 coding sequence is TGTGCCAGCAGAGCTGACGGGGGGTTCGGGGAGCTGTTTTTT. Residues: CASRADGGFGELFF.

The chain is built from TRBV28 and TRBJ2-5; TRBD2 agrees at 7 bases. The germline V gene encodes CDR1 MDHEN and CDR2 SYDVKM. This CDR3 is built from 14 residues. Unmatched junction bases numbered 10, after V lost 7 bases and J lost 5 bases. CDR3: CASTLGEGFETQYF. The CDR3 DNA reads TGTGCCAGCACCTTAGGGGAGGGTTTCGAGACCCAGTACTTC.

V gene TRBV5-5 combines with J gene TRBJ2-3; no definite D call. Germline V lookup: CDR1 SGHKS, CDR2 YYEKEE (reference sequence). V dropped 3 bases and J dropped 0 bases, with 5 bases sitting between them. The CDR3 has 13 residues. CDR3 amino acids: CASSSSSTDTQYF. The CDR3 nucleotides are TGTGCCAGCAGCTCCTCGAGCACAGATACGCAGTATTTT.

This chain connects TRBV4-3 to TRBJ2-7; 15 bases align to TRBD2. The junction had 9 bases not matched to a gene; V was cut back by 0 bases and J by 3 bases. The CDR3 is 19 amino acids. Germline lookup yields CDR1 LGHNA and CDR2 YSLEER. CDR3 DNA sequence: TGCGCCAGCAGCCAAGATTCGGGACTAGCGGGGGGACCCCACTACGAGCAGTACTTC. It specifies CASSQDSGLAGGPHYEQYF.

The J gene is TRBJ1-1, the V gene TRBV18, with D hard to call. V was shortened by 6 bases and J by 1 base, with 9 bases between the two germline ends. The CDR3 covers 13 residues. The germline V gene has CDR1 KGHSH and CDR2 LQKENI. The CDR3 here is CASSYHRNTEAFF. In nucleotides, the CDR3 is TGTGCCAGCTCGTATCACAGGAACACTGAAGCTTTCTTT.

The rearrangement joins TRBV5-5 to TRBJ2-7; TRBD1 matches at 8 bases. Germline V gene lookup returns CDR1 SGHKS and CDR2 YYEKEE (reference sequence). The CDR3 is 17 residues long. V shed 2 bases and J 3 bases; nucleotides not matched to a gene: 13. The CDR3 DNA reads as TGTGCCAGCAGCTTTTTCGCCGGGGGACAGGTGGTCTACGAGCAGTACTTC. This gives the protein CASSFFAGGQVVYEQYF.

The rearrangement uses TRBV30 and TRBJ1-6; 9 bases are a match to TRBD1. The CDR3 runs to 16 residues. CDR1 GTSNPN and CDR2 SVGIG come from the germline V gene (reference sequence). The J segment lost 0 bases and the V segment lost 1 base, leaving 1 base of the junction unmatched. DNA for the CDR3: TGTGCCTGGAGTGGGGACAGGGTCTCCTATAATTCACCCCTCCACTTT. Amino acids: CAWSGDRVSYNSPLHF.

The J gene is TRBJ2-7, the V gene TRBV6-5; 8 nucleotides agree with TRBD1. The trim removed 2 bases at V and 2 bases at J, leaving 2 bases unmatched. Per the germline V gene, CDR1 is MNHEY and CDR2 is SVGAGI. The CDR3 contains 14 residues. The CDR3, as DNA: TGTGCCAGCAGTTACGGGACAGGCCCCTACGAGCAGTACTTC. Protein product: CASSYGTGPYEQYF.